A selection of T cell receptor beta chains follows, all from one sample in a study of cytomegalovirus exposure and HLA in healthy donors. Profiling relied on immunoSEQ multiplex PCR, and the TCRdb table lists in-frame clones only, not all of them. Of about 97,000 clones in the sample, roughly four fifths were seen once. The specimen was PBMCs. The source of these receptors is a middle-aged man in good health and CMV-seronegative. Both conserved end residues are part of each CDR3. D genes are given only for firm matches. Some rows mark clone size as missing; the rest say once, few, many or name a class of expanded clone.

D gene: -; J gene: TRBJ2-7; clone size: -; V gene: TRBV4-2; CDR3 protein: CASSQDPSSSYEQYF; CDR3 DNA: TGTGCCAGCAGCCAAGATCCCTCTAGCTCCTACGAGCAGTACTTC
D gene: -; J gene: TRBJ2-7; clone size: once; V gene: TRBV19; CDR3 protein: CASSTPESGQYF; CDR3 DNA: TGTGCCAGTAGTACCCCGGAAAGCGGGCAGTACTTC
D gene: -; J gene: TRBJ2-3; clone size: few; V gene: TRBV18; CDR3 protein: CASSLRRGKASTDTQYF; CDR3 DNA: TGTGCCAGCTCACTTCGTCGGGGAAAGGCTAGCACAGATACGCAGTATTTT
D gene: TRBD2; J gene: TRBJ2-5; clone size: once; V gene: TRBV5-4; CDR3 protein: CASSPGLATSGGEETQYF; CDR3 DNA: TGTGCCAGCAGCCCGGGCCTTGCGACTAGCGGGGGAGAAGAGACCCAGTACTTC
D gene: -; J gene: TRBJ1-1; clone size: once; V gene: TRBV18; CDR3 protein: CASSLNSGNTEAFF; CDR3 DNA: TGTGCCAGCTCTCTGAACTCAGGGAACACTGAAGCTTTCTTT
D gene: TRBD2; J gene: TRBJ2-3; clone size: -; V gene: TRBV2; CDR3 protein: CASSGTSSTDTQYF; CDR3 DNA: TGTGCCAGCAGTGGGACTAGCAGCACAGATACGCAGTATTTT
D gene: TRBD1; J gene: TRBJ1-4; clone size: -; V gene: TRBV5-6; CDR3 protein: CASSPGTATNEKLFF; CDR3 DNA: TGTGCCAGCAGCCCTGGGACAGCAACTAATGAAAAACTGTTTTTT
D gene: -; J gene: TRBJ1-2; clone size: -; V gene: TRBV2; CDR3 protein: CASRDTGFLSYGYTF; CDR3 DNA: TGTGCCAGCAGAGATACAGGGTTTCTTTCCTATGGCTACACCTTC
D gene: -; J gene: TRBJ1-1; clone size: -; V gene: TRBV5-6; CDR3 protein: CASSFGGIRRAMNTEAFF; CDR3 DNA: TGTGCCAGCAGCTTCGGCGGGATACGGAGAGCCATGAACACTGAAGCTTTCTTT
D gene: -; J gene: TRBJ1-1; clone size: -; V gene: TRBV25-1; CDR3 protein: CASSVPGGETEAFF; CDR3 DNA: TGTGCCAGCAGTGTACCGGGCGGGGAAACTGAAGCTTTCTTT
D gene: TRBD1; J gene: TRBJ2-6; clone size: -; V gene: TRBV5-1; CDR3 protein: CASSLLGQVGSGANVLTF; CDR3 DNA: TGCGCCAGCAGCCTGTTAGGACAGGTCGGCTCTGGGGCCAACGTCCTGACTTTC
D gene: TRBD1; J gene: TRBJ2-7; clone size: -; V gene: TRBV6-5; CDR3 protein: CASSPQDRVYEQYF; CDR3 DNA: TGTGCCAGCAGTCCCCAGGACAGGGTCTACGAGCAGTACTTC
D gene: -; J gene: TRBJ1-1; clone size: -; V gene: TRBV7-3; CDR3 protein: CASSSTGTGEAFF; CDR3 DNA: TGTGCCAGCAGCTCCACAGGGACGGGTGAAGCTTTCTTT
D gene: -; J gene: TRBJ1-5; clone size: -; V gene: TRBV15; CDR3 protein: CATSRAGGNQPQHF; CDR3 DNA: TGTGCCACCAGCAGAGCGGGAGGGAATCAGCCCCAGCATTTT
D gene: -; J gene: TRBJ1-2; clone size: -; V gene: TRBV5-6; CDR3 protein: CASSLSPRYGYTF; CDR3 DNA: TGTGCCAGCAGCCTATCCCCCCGCTATGGCTACACCTTC
D gene: -; J gene: TRBJ1-1; clone size: -; V gene: TRBV7-2; CDR3 protein: CASSIIQGTSEAFF; CDR3 DNA: TGTGCCAGCAGCATAATACAGGGCACCTCTGAAGCTTTCTTT
D gene: TRBD1; J gene: TRBJ2-3; clone size: -; V gene: TRBV7-8; CDR3 protein: CASSSITGEADTQYF; CDR3 DNA: TGTGCCAGCAGTTCCATTACAGGGGAAGCAGATACGCAGTATTTT
D gene: TRBD2; J gene: TRBJ2-3; clone size: -; V gene: TRBV28; CDR3 protein: CASSLGLAGGRSDTQYF; CDR3 DNA: TGTGCCAGCAGTCTTGGACTAGCGGGGGGGCGATCAGATACGCAGTATTTT
D gene: -; J gene: TRBJ2-2; clone size: -; V gene: TRBV4-3; CDR3 protein: CASSPSVTGVLAGELFF; CDR3 DNA: TGCGCCAGCAGCCCCAGCGTAACAGGAGTATTGGCCGGGGAGCTGTTTTTT
D gene: -; J gene: TRBJ1-1; clone size: -; V gene: TRBV6-5; CDR3 protein: CASSYLRGGGSEAFF; CDR3 DNA: TGTGCCAGCAGTTACCTCCGGGGGGGTGGTTCTGAAGCTTTCTTT
D gene: -; J gene: TRBJ2-3; clone size: -; V gene: TRBV4-3; CDR3 protein: CASSLRTGTDTQYF; CDR3 DNA: TGCGCCAGCAGCCTACGGACAGGCACAGATACGCAGTATTTT
D gene: -; J gene: TRBJ2-7; clone size: -; V gene: TRBV11-1; CDR3 protein: CASGSTGGGQYF; CDR3 DNA: TGTGCCAGCGGTTCCACCGGAGGAGGGCAGTACTTC
D gene: -; J gene: TRBJ2-6; clone size: -; V gene: TRBV18; CDR3 protein: CASSPRGSGANVLTF; CDR3 DNA: TGTGCCAGCTCACCAAGGGGATCTGGGGCCAACGTCCTGACTTTC
D gene: -; J gene: TRBJ2-7; clone size: once; V gene: TRBV4-3; CDR3 protein: CASSQGIGSMYEQYF; CDR3 DNA: TGCGCCAGCAGCCAAGGCATTGGTTCTATGTACGAGCAGTACTTC
D gene: -; J gene: TRBJ2-7; clone size: -; V gene: TRBV9; CDR3 protein: CASSVDPGHTSYEQYF; CDR3 DNA: TGTGCCAGCAGCGTCGACCCGGGACACACAAGCTACGAGCAGTACTTC
D gene: -; J gene: TRBJ2-7; clone size: -; V gene: TRBV29-1; CDR3 protein: CSVEEAGALLNYEQYF; CDR3 DNA: TGCAGCGTTGAAGAGGCAGGGGCCCTCCTTAACTACGAGCAGTACTTC
D gene: -; J gene: TRBJ2-1; clone size: -; V gene: TRBV4-1; CDR3 protein: CASSQEMGTYYNEQFF; CDR3 DNA: TGCGCCAGCAGCCAAGAAATGGGGACATACTACAATGAGCAGTTCTTC
D gene: TRBD1; J gene: TRBJ2-7; clone size: -; V gene: TRBV18; CDR3 protein: CASSLRTGLDYEQYF; CDR3 DNA: TGTGCCAGCTCACTACGGACAGGTCTTGACTACGAGCAGTACTTC
D gene: -; J gene: TRBJ1-4; clone size: -; V gene: TRBV7-9; CDR3 protein: CASSLGGSNEKLFF; CDR3 DNA: TGTGCCAGCAGCTTAGGGGGCAGTAATGAAAAACTGTTTTTT
D gene: -; J gene: TRBJ2-3; clone size: few; V gene: TRBV5-5; CDR3 protein: CASSLYTDTQYF; CDR3 DNA: TGTGCCAGCAGTTTATACACAGATACGCAGTATTTT
D gene: -; J gene: TRBJ2-7; clone size: -; V gene: TRBV30; CDR3 protein: CATGRETLYEQYF; CDR3 DNA: TGTGCCACCGGTCGGGAGACCCTCTACGAGCAGTACTTC
D gene: -; J gene: TRBJ1-6; clone size: few; V gene: TRBV19; CDR3 protein: CASSVLVWSPLHF; CDR3 DNA: TGTGCCAGTAGTGTACTGGTGTGGTCACCCCTCCACTTT
D gene: TRBD1; J gene: TRBJ2-7; clone size: -; V gene: TRBV2; CDR3 protein: CASSWTGTVHEQYF; CDR3 DNA: TGTGCCAGCAGTTGGACAGGGACGGTGCACGAGCAGTACTTC
D gene: -; J gene: TRBJ1-6; clone size: -; V gene: TRBV7-9; CDR3 protein: CASSTRGGGSYSPLHF; CDR3 DNA: TGTGCCAGCAGCACTAGAGGTGGAGGGTCCTACTCACCCCTCCACTTT
D gene: TRBD2; J gene: TRBJ2-3; clone size: -; V gene: TRBV10-3; CDR3 protein: CAIREGRDADTQYF; CDR3 DNA: TGTGCCATCAGAGAGGGGAGGGATGCAGATACGCAGTATTTT
D gene: TRBD1; J gene: TRBJ1-6; clone size: -; V gene: TRBV18; CDR3 protein: CASSPDRGIVKALHF; CDR3 DNA: TGTGCCAGCTCACCGGACAGGGGGATAGTTAAAGCCCTCCACTTT
D gene: -; J gene: TRBJ2-7; clone size: few; V gene: TRBV5-5; CDR3 protein: CASSLASSYEQYF; CDR3 DNA: TGTGCCAGCAGCTTGGCGTCTAGCTACGAGCAGTACTTC
D gene: -; J gene: TRBJ2-1; clone size: -; V gene: TRBV5-4; CDR3 protein: CASSLRDLRGEQFF; CDR3 DNA: TGTGCCAGCAGCTTACGGGACCTCAGGGGAGAGCAGTTCTTC
D gene: -; J gene: TRBJ2-6; clone size: -; V gene: TRBV21-1; CDR3 protein: CASSKDKTVSSGANVLTF; CDR3 DNA: TGTGCCAGCAGCAAAGATAAGACAGTCAGCTCTGGGGCCAACGTCCTGACTTTC
D gene: -; J gene: TRBJ1-3; clone size: -; V gene: TRBV18; CDR3 protein: CASSLQGAGNTIYF; CDR3 DNA: TGTGCCAGCTCATTACAGGGTGCTGGAAACACCATATATTTT
D gene: TRBD1; J gene: TRBJ1-5; clone size: -; V gene: TRBV5-1; CDR3 protein: CASSAARDRARNQPQHF; CDR3 DNA: TGCGCCAGCAGCGCCGCCCGGGACAGGGCTCGCAATCAGCCCCAGCATTTT
D gene: -; J gene: TRBJ2-3; clone size: -; V gene: TRBV6-6; CDR3 protein: CASRADTQYF; CDR3 DNA: TGTGCCAGCAGAGCCGATACGCAGTATTTT
D gene: -; J gene: TRBJ1-2; clone size: -; V gene: TRBV13; CDR3 protein: CASSLGGGRGYTF; CDR3 DNA: TGTGCCAGCAGCTTAGGCGGGGGAAGGGGCTACACCTTC
D gene: -; J gene: TRBJ2-7; clone size: -; V gene: TRBV13; CDR3 protein: CASSPGAQGAGDEQYF; CDR3 DNA: TGTGCCAGCAGCCCCGGCGCGCAGGGTGCTGGGGACGAGCAGTACTTC
D gene: TRBD1; J gene: TRBJ1-1; clone size: -; V gene: TRBV6-5; CDR3 protein: CASSSPWTGEAFF; CDR3 DNA: TGTGCCAGCAGTTCCCCCTGGACAGGCGAAGCTTTCTTT
D gene: -; J gene: TRBJ1-5; clone size: -; V gene: TRBV25-1; CDR3 protein: CASSDSYNQPQHF; CDR3 DNA: TGTGCCAGCAGTGATTCGTACAATCAGCCCCAGCATTTT
D gene: TRBD1; J gene: TRBJ1-2; clone size: -; V gene: TRBV7-9; CDR3 protein: CASSFGQVYGYTF; CDR3 DNA: TGTGCCAGCAGCTTCGGACAGGTCTATGGCTACACCTTC
D gene: -; J gene: TRBJ1-1; clone size: -; V gene: TRBV10-3; CDR3 protein: CAISEAPGFRNTEAFF; CDR3 DNA: TGTGCCATCAGTGAGGCGCCAGGGTTCAGAAACACTGAAGCTTTCTTT
D gene: TRBD2; J gene: TRBJ2-3; clone size: -; V gene: TRBV5-1; CDR3 protein: CASSPGLVGDTQYF; CDR3 DNA: TGCGCCAGCAGCCCGGGACTAGTTGGAGATACGCAGTATTTT
D gene: -; J gene: TRBJ2-2; clone size: -; V gene: TRBV29-1; CDR3 protein: CSVERGITGELFF; CDR3 DNA: TGCAGCGTTGAACGAGGGATAACCGGGGAGCTGTTTTTT